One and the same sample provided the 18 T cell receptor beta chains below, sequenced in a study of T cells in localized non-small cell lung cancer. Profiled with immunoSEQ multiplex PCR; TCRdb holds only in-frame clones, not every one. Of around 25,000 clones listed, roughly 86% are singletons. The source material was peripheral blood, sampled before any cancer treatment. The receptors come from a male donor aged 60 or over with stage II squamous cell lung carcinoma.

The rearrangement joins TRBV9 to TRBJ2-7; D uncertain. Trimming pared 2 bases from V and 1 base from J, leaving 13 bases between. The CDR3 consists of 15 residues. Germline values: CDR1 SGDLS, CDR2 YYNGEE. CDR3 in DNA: TGTGCCAGCAGCGTCTCGCCGACTTATTCCTACGAGCAGTACTTC. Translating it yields CASSVSPTYSYEQYF.

The DNA of the CDR3 is TGTGCCAGCAGCTTAGAACGGACAGGATACACCGGGGAGCTGTTTTTT. Protein: CASSLERTGYTGELFF. The chain recombines TRBV11-2 with TRBJ2-2, with 7 bases identical to TRBD1. Per germline, CDR1 SGHAT and CDR2 FQNNGV. Unmatched junction bases numbered 4, after V lost 0 bases and J lost 3 bases. The CDR3 is 16 amino acids.

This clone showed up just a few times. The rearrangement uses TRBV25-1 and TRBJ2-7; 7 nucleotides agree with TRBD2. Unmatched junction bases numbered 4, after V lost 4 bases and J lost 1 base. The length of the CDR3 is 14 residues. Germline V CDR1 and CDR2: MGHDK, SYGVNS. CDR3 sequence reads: CASSALGGSYEQYF. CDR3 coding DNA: TGTGCCAGCAGTGCCCTGGGAGGGTCCTACGAGCAGTACTTC.

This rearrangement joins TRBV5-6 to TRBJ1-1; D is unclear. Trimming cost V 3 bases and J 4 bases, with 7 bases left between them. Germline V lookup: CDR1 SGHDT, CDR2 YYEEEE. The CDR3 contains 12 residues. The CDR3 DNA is TGTGCCAGCAGCTCCCCCAGCACTGAAGCTTTCTTT. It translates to CASSSPSTEAFF.

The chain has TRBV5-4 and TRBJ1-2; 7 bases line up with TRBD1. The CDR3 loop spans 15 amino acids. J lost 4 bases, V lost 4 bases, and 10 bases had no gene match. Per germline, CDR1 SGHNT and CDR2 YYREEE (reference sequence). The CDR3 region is CASSQDPGTVYGYTF. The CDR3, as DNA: TGTGCCAGCAGCCAAGATCCCGGGACAGTCTATGGCTACACCTTC.

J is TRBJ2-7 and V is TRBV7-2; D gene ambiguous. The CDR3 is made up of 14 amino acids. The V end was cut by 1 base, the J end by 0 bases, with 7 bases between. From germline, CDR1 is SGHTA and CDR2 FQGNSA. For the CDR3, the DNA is TGTGCCAGCAGCTTAGAGTGGAGCTCCTACGAGCAGTACTTC. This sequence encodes CASSLEWSSYEQYF.

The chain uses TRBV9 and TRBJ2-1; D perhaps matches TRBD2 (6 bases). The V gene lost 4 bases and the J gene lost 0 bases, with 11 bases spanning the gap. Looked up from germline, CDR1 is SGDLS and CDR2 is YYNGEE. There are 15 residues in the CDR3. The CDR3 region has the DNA TGTGCCAGCAGCCGCGGGGACGTCTCCTACAATGAGCAGTTCTTC. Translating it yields CASSRGDVSYNEQFF.

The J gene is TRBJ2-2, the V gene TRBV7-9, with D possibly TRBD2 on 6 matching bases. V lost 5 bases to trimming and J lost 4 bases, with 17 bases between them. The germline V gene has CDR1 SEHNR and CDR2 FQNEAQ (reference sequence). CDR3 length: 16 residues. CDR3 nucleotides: TGTGCCAGCAGCCCCCAGGCTAGCGTGGGCACCGGGGAGCTGTTTTTT. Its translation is CASSPQASVGTGELFF.

The CDR3 is CASSPPGSEQFF. The CDR3 nucleotides are TGTGCCAGCTCACCACCGGGGAGTGAGCAGTTCTTC. V usage is TRBV18 and J usage is TRBJ2-1, with D perhaps matching TRBD2 (5 bases). V shed 0 bases and J shed 9 bases, with 6 bases lying between them. Germline V gene sequence: CDR1 KGHSH, CDR2 LQKENI. The CDR3 consists of 12 residues. Full variable domain (rest looked up from reference TRBV18 and TRBJ2-1): NAGVMQNPRHLVRRRGQEARLRCSPMKGHSHVYWYRQLPEEGLKFMVYLQKENIIDESGMPKERFSAEFPKEGPSILRIQQVVRGDSAAYFCASSPPGSEQFFGPGTRLTVL.

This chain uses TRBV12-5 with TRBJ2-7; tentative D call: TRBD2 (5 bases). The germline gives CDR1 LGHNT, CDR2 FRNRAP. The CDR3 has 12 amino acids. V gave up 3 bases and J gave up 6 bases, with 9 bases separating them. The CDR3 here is CASGFAGGEQYF. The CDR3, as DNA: TGTGCTAGTGGTTTTGCGGGCGGCGAGCAGTACTTC.

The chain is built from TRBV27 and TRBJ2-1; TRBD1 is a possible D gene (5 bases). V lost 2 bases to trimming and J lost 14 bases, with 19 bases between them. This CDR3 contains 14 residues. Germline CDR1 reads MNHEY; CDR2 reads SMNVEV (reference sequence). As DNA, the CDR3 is TGTGCCAGCAGTTTAAGGCAGGGTTACCCCAGAAAGTTCTTC. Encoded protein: CASSLRQGYPRKFF.

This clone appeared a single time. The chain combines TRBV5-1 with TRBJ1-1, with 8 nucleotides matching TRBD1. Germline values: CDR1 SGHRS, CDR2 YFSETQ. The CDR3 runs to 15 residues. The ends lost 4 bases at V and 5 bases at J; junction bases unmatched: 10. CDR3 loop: CASSPGGRANTEAFF. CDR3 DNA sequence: TGCGCCAGCAGCCCAGGGGGCAGGGCGAATACTGAAGCTTTCTTT. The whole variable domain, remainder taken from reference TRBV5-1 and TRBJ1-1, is KAGVTQTPRYLIKTRGQQVTLSCSPISGHRSVSWYQQTPGQGLQFLFEYFSETQRNKGNFPGRFSGRQFSNSRSEMNVSTLELGDSALYLCASSPGGRANTEAFFGQGTRLTVV.

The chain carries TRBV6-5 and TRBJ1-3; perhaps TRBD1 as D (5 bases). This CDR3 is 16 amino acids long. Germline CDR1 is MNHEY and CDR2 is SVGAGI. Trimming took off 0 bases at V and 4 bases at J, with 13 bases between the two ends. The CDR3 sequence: CASSYSTGAMGNTIYF. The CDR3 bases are TGTGCCAGCAGTTACTCGACTGGGGCGATGGGAAACACCATATATTTT.

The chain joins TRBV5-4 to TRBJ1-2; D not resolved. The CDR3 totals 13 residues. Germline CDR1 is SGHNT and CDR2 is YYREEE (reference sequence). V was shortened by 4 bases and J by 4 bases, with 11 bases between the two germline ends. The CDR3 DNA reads TGTGCCAGCAGCCCTATTGGGATCTATGGCTACACCTTC. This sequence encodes CASSPIGIYGYTF.

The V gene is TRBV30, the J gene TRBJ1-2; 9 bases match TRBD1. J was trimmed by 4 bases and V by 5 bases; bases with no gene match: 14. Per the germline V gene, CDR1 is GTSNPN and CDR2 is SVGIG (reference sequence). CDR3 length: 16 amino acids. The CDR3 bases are TGTGCCTGGGGCCCCACCTACGGACAGGGGAGCTATGGCTACACCTTC. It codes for CAWGPTYGQGSYGYTF.

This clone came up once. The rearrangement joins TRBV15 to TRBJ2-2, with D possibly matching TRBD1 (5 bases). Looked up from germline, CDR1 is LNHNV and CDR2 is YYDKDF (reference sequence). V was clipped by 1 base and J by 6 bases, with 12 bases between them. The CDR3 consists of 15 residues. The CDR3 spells CATSRGGSGSGELFF. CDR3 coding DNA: TGTGCCACCAGCAGAGGAGGTTCAGGGTCCGGGGAGCTGTTTTTT.

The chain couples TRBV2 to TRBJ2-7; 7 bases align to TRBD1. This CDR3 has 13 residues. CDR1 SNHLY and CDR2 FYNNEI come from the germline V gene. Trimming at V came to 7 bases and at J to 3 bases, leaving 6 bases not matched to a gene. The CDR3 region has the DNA TGTGCCAGCACCTGGGACAGTAGCTACGAGCAGTACTTC. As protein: CASTWDSSYEQYF.

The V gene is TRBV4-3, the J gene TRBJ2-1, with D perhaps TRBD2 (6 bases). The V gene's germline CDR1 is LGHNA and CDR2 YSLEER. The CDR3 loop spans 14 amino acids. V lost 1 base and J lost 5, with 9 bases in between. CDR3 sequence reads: CASSQVGTDNEQFF. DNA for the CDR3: TGCGCCAGCAGCCAAGTGGGGACTGACAATGAGCAGTTCTTC.